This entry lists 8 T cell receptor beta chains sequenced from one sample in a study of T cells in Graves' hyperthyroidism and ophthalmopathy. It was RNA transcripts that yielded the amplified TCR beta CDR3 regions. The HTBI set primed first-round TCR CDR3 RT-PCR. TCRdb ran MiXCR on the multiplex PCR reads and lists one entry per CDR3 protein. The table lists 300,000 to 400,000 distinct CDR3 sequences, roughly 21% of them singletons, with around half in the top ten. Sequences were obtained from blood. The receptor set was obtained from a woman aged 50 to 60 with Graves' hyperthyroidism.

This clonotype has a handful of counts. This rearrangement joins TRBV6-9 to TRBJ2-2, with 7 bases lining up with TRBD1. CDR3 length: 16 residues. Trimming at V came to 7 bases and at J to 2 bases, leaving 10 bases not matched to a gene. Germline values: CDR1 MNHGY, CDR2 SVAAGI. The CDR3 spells CASIISRGPNTGELFF. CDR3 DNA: TGTGCCAGCATAATTTCGAGGGGGCCTAACACCGGGGAGCTGTTTTTT.

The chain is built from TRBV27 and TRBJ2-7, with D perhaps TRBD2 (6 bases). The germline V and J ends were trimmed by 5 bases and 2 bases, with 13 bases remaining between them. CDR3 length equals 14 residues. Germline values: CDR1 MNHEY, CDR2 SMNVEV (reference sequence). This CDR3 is CASSNSGTAYEQYF. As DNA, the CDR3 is TGTGCCAGCAGTAACTCGGGGACTGCCTACGAGCAGTACTTC.

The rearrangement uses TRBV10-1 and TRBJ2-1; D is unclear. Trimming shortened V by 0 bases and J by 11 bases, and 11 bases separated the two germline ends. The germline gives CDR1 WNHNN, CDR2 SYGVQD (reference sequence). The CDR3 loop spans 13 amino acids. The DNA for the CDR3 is TGCGCCAGCAGTGAGTCGTCAGGAAGCCAGCAGTTCTTC. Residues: CASSESSGSQQFF.

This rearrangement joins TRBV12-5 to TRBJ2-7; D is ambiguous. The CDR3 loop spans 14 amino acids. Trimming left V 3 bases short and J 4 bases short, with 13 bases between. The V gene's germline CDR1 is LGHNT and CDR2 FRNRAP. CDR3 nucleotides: TGTGCTAGTGGTTTAATAGGGAAGGGATACGAGCAGTACTTC. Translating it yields CASGLIGKGYEQYF.

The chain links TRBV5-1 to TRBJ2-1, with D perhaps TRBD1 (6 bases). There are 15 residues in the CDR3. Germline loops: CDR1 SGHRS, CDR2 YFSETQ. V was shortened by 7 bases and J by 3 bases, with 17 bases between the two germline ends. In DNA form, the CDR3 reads TGCGCCAGCGCTGACGACAGGAATTTCTACAATGAGCAGTTCTTC. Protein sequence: CASADDRNFYNEQFF.

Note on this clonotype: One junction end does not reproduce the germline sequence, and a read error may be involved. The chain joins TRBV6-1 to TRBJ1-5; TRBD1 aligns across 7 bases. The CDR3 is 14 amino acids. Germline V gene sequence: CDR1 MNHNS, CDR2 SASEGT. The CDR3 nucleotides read TGTGCCGGCAGTGGTACAGGGGTGGGGCAGCCCCAGCATTTT. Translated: CAGSGTGVGQPQHF.

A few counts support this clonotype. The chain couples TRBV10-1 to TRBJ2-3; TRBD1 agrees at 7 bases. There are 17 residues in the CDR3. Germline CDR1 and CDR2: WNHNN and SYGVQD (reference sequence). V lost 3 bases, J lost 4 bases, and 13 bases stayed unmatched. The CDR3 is CASSDPHRGPNADTQYF. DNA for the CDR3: TGCGCCAGCAGTGACCCGCACAGGGGCCCGAACGCAGATACGCAGTATTTT.

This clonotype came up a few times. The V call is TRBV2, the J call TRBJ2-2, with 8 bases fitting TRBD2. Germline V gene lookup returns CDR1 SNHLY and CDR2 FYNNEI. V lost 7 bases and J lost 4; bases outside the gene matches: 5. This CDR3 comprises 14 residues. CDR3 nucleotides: TGTGCCAGCACCGGGACTAGAGTCACCGGGGAGCTGTTTTTT. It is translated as CASTGTRVTGELFF.